Shown below are 11 T cell receptor beta chains from a single sample sequenced in a study of regulatory and conventional T cells in RAG deficiency. The assay was immunoSEQ multiplex PCR, and TCRdb's table has in-frame clones only and misses some. The data contain approximately 21,000 clones, around 95% of them singletons. Genomic DNA came from blood conventional CD4+ T cells gated CD25-low CD127-high. These records were also assigned to another study, of regulatory T cells. That paper adds: The primer mix had 52 TRBV and 13 TRBJ primers.

Sequenced: CD25- CD4+ T cells sorted from blood. The receptors derive from a human donor in good health.

V gene TRBV10-2 combines with J gene TRBJ2-3; no firm D call. The V gene's germline CDR1 is WSHSY and CDR2 SAAADI. Trimming left V 2 bases short and J 7 bases short, with 16 bases between. The CDR3 has 15 residues. CDR3 loop: CASSEVAGRRNTQYF. As DNA, the CDR3 is TGCGCCAGCAGTGAGGTGGCAGGCCGCCGGAATACGCAGTATTTT.

This chain joins TRBV4-1 and TRBJ2-7, with 10 nucleotides matching TRBD1. The germline V gene has CDR1 MGHRA and CDR2 YSYEKL. V was clipped by 4 bases and J by 3 bases; unmatched bases: 12. The length of the CDR3 is 17 residues. CDR3 region: CASSRSTGQGVLYEQYF. For the CDR3, the DNA is TGCGCCAGCAGCCGCAGTACCGGACAGGGGGTCCTCTACGAGCAGTACTTC.

This chain joins TRBV28 and TRBJ1-2, with 9 bases matching TRBD1. The CDR3 loop spans 15 amino acids. V was clipped by 8 bases and J by 5 bases; unmatched bases: 12. Per the germline V gene, CDR1 is MDHEN and CDR2 is SYDVKM. This chain's CDR3 is CASHNRGQGFYGYTF. DNA for the CDR3: TGTGCCAGCCACAATAGGGGACAGGGTTTTTATGGCTACACCTTC.

This chain uses TRBV11-2 with TRBJ1-2; 9 bases match TRBD1. Per the germline V gene, CDR1 is SGHAT and CDR2 is FQNNGV. The CDR3 totals 15 residues. V was clipped by 5 bases and J by 3 bases; unmatched bases: 7. The CDR3 coding sequence is TGTGCCAGCAGCAACTGGGACAGGGAATACTATGGCTACACCTTC. This sequence encodes CASSNWDREYYGYTF.

The V and J genes are TRBV19 and TRBJ1-3, with TRBD1 as a possible D gene (6 bases). The CDR3 contains 17 residues. Germline V lookup: CDR1 LNHDA, CDR2 SQIVND (reference sequence). Trimming shortened V by 4 bases and J by 2 bases, and 18 bases separated the two germline ends. The CDR3 sequence: CASSRMGHGEPGNTIYF. For the CDR3, the DNA is TGTGCCAGTAGTAGAATGGGACACGGTGAACCTGGAAACACCATATATTTT.

The chain employs TRBV19 and TRBJ1-1, with a weak D call TRBD1 (5 bases). Deletions cut 10 bases from V and 1 base from J, with 16 bases between. Germline assignment: CDR1 LNHDA and CDR2 SQIVND (reference sequence). This CDR3 comprises 14 residues. CDR3 bases: TGTGCCACCAAGACAGTTAGCTCGAACACTGAAGCTTTCTTT. It yields the protein CATKTVSSNTEAFF.

The gene calls are TRBV30 and TRBJ1-1, with D unclear. V lost 3 bases and J 5 bases, leaving 19 bases between the germline ends. The CDR3 covers 15 residues. In germline, CDR1 is GTSNPN, CDR2 SVGIG (reference sequence). In DNA form, the CDR3 reads TGTGCCTGGAGGAGAATGGGCAGATCGGGGACTGAAGCTTTCTTT. Translation gives CAWRRMGRSGTEAFF.

J is TRBJ2-1 and V is TRBV5-1; the D gene is possibly TRBD2 (7 bases). Germline assignment: CDR1 SGHRS and CDR2 YFSETQ. The germline V and J ends were trimmed by 4 bases and 5 bases, with 19 bases remaining between them. This CDR3 has 16 residues. This chain's CDR3 is CASSPRGGGVDNEQFF. In DNA form, the CDR3 reads TGCGCCAGCAGCCCAAGGGGCGGGGGCGTAGACAATGAGCAGTTCTTC.

The J gene is TRBJ1-1, the V gene TRBV10-3; 9 bases are a match to TRBD1. The V gene end was trimmed by 7 bases and the J gene end by 5 bases; junction bases not matched to a gene: 5. CDR1 is ENHRY and CDR2 is SYGVKD in the germline V gene. The CDR3 covers 13 residues. The CDR3 spells CAINRGLGTEAFF. CDR3 sequence (DNA): TGTGCCATCAACAGGGGGCTGGGGACTGAAGCTTTCTTT.

This chain links TRBV28 with TRBJ1-6; 9 bases match TRBD1. The CDR3 length is 15 residues. After removal of 7 bases from V and 7 bases from J, the junction contained 8 bases not matched to a gene. The V gene's germline CDR1 is MDHEN and CDR2 SYDVKM. CDR3: CASTGQGRENSPLHF. Written as DNA, the CDR3 is TGTGCCAGCACCGGACAGGGGCGGGAGAATTCACCCCTCCACTTT. The complete variable domain, with remaining parts taken from reference TRBV28 and TRBJ1-6, reads DVKVTQSSRYLVKRTGEKVFLECVQDMDHENMFWYRQDPGLGLRLIYFSYDVKMKEKGDIPEGYSVSREKKERFSLILESASTNQTSMYLCASTGQGRENSPLHFGNGTRLTVT.

The rearrangement links TRBV19 to TRBJ2-7; tentative D call: TRBD2 (6 bases). Trimming left V 1 base short and J 5 bases short, with 15 bases between. The germline V gene has CDR1 LNHDA and CDR2 SQIVND (reference sequence). The CDR3 totals 15 residues. The CDR3 sequence is CASSIVGGDGNEQYF. CDR3 nucleotides: TGTGCCAGTAGTATAGTGGGGGGAGACGGTAACGAGCAGTACTTC.